Detailed here is one T cell receptor beta chain. TCRdb used MiXCR to reprocess the 5' RACE reads, holding one entry per CDR3 protein. This table has about 40,000 distinct CDR3 sequences, 18% appearing once. Germline assignment: CDR1 SGHRS and CDR2 YFSETQ. CDR3 length equals 16 residues. With V trimmed by 4 bases and J by 5 bases, 8 bases remained unmatched. Sequencing was done on a sample of naive CD4+ T cells sorted from a lymph node. Subset reported: naive CD4+ T cells, CD4+CD45RA+CD25-. The origin of this receptor is a female donor with breast cancer. This chain joins TRBV5-1 and TRBJ2-1; 11 positions match TRBD2. The CDR3 coding sequence is TGCGCCAGCAGCCCAGCTAGCGGGGGGAATAACAATGAGCAGTTCTTC. Translation gives CASSPASGGNNNEQFF.